This TCR beta chain emerged from a study of T cell responses to AZD1222 COVID-19 vaccine. Findings and limits, study-wide: Vaccine-associated CD4 TCRs ranged over spike, dominating at 160-218 and 743-854.

Sequenced by immunoSEQ multiplex PCR; TCRdb stores in-frame clones only, minus some. The sample consists of 150,000 to 250,000 clones, roughly 90% of them appearing once. About this clone itself: Its antigen is currently unknown.

The sequence derives from an adult who received the AZD1222 COVID-19 vaccine. The specimen comprised peripheral blood, sampled 28 days after the second AZD1222 dose.

The CDR3 DNA sequence: TGTGCCAGTAGTCCAGGGACAGGAGCTAATTCACCCCTCCACTTT. This gives the protein CASSPGTGANSPLHF. The chain uses TRBV19 and TRBJ1-6; 8 positions agree with TRBD1. The CDR3 is 15 residues long. Germline V gene data show CDR1 as LNHDA and CDR2 as SQIVND (reference sequence). Losses at the gene ends were 5 bases for V and 6 bases for J; bases not matched to a gene: 6. The full variable domain, with the rest looked up from reference TRBV19 and TRBJ1-6, is DGGITQSPKYLFRKEGQNVTLSCEQNLNHDAMYWYRQDPGQGLRLIYYSQIVNDFQKGDIAEGYSVSREKKESFPLTVTSAQKNPTAFYLCASSPGTGANSPLHFGNGTRLTVT.